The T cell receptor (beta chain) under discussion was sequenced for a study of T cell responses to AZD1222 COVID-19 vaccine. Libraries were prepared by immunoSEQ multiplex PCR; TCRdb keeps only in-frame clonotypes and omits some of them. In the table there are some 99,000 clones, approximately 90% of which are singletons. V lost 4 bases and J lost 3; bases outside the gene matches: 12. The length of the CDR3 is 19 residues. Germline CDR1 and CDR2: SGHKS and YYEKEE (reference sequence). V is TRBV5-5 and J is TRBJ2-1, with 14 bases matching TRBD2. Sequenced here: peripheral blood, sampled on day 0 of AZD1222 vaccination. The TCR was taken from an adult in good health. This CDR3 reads CASSPGLAGEGAGYNEQFF. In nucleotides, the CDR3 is TGTGCCAGCAGCCCGGGACTAGCGGGGGAGGGGGCCGGCTACAATGAGCAGTTCTTC.